The sequence of this T cell receptor beta chain was determined in a study of vaccination effects on CD4 cells after COVID-19. V was cut by 8 bases and J by 0 bases, with 20 bases left in between. The CDR3 totals 17 residues. Germline CDR1 reads SEHNR; CDR2 reads FQNEAQ (reference sequence). CD4+ T cells specific for antigen were expanded with viral peptide pools by the ViraFEST assay before sequencing. Subsequent to a culture period of under twelve days, CD4+ T cells were isolated. Participants were vaccinated with two doses of either the BNT162b2 or mRNA-1273 vaccine. The study found no prior SARS-CoV-2 infection in the vaccine recipients, who tested negative for nucleocapsid antibodies. A density of about 1.8 million PBMC per well was used; these cells were cultured with approximately 9.1 IU/ml IL-2 and roughly 10 ug/ml peptides. A half-volume exchange with IL-2 medium occurred on days 3 and 7. This clone occurred a few times. Its target is unknown.

Some clones are missing from TCRdb's copy, which holds only in-frame ones; the method was immunoSEQ multiplex PCR. The sample lists approximately 30,000 clones, roughly 63% occurring once. This specimen was CD4+ T cells from PBMCs cultured with SARS-CoV-2 spike peptides, taken after COVID-19 vaccination. V and J are TRBV7-9 and TRBJ1-3; D is unresolved. The clonotype originates from a human donor who received a COVID-19 vaccine. The CDR3 region has the DNA TGTGCCAGCGAGACGGAAGCTTTGCACTACTCTGGAAACACCATATATTTT. This codes for CASETEALHYSGNTIYF.